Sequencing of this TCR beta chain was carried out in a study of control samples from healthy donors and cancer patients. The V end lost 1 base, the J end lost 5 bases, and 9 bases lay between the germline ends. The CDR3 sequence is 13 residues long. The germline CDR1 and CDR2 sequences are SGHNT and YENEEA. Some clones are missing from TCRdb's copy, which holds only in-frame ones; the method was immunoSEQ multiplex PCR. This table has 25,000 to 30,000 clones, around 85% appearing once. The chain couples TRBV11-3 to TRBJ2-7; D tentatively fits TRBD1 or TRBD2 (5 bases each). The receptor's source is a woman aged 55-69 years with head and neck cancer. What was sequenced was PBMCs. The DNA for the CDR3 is TGTGCCAGCAGCTTAGGATCGGGACACGAGCAGTACTTC. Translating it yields CASSLGSGHEQYF.